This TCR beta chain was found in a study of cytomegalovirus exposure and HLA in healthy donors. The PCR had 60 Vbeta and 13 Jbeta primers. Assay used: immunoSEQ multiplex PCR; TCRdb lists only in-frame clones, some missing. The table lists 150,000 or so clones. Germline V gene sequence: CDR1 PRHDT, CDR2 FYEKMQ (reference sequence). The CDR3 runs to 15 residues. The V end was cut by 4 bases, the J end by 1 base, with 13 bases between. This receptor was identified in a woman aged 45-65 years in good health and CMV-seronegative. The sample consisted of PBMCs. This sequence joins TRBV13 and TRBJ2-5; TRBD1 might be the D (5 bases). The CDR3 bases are TGTGCCAGCAGCTCGACCCGCGACAGCCAAGAGACCCAGTACTTC. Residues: CASSSTRDSQETQYF.